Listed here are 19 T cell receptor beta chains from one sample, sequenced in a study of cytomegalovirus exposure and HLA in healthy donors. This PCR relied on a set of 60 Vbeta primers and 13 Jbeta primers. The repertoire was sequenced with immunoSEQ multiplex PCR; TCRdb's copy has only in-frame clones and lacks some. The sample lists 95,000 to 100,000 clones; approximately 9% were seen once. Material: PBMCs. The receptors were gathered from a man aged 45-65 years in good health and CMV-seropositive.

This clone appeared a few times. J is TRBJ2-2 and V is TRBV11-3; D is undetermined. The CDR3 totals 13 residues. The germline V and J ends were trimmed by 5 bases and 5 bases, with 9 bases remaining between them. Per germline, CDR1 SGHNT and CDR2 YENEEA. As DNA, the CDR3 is TGTGCCAGCAGCCCCGGAGAGACCGGGGAGCTGTTTTTT. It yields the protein CASSPGETGELFF.

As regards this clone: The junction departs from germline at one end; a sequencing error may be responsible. The CDR3 DNA sequence: TGCAGGGTTGTGAGAATCGGCAATGAGCAGTTCTTC. This codes for CRVVRIGNEQFF. This chain joins TRBV29-1 and TRBJ2-1; unclear D gene. Germline V gives CDR1 SQVTM, CDR2 ANQGSEA. The CDR3 totals 12 residues.

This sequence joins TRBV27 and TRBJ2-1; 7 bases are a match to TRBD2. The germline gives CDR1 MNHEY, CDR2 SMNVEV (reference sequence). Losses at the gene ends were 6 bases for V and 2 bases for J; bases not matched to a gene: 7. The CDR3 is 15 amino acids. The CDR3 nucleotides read TGTGCCAGCAGGAAAGCGGGGATGACCTACAATGAGCAGTTCTTC. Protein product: CASRKAGMTYNEQFF.

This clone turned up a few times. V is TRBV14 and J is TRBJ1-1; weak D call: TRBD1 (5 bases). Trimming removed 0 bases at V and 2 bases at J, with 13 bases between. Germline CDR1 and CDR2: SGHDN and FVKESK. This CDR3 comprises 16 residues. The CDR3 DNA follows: TGTGCCAGCAGCCAAGATCTGGGGCAGTTAAACACTGAAGCTTTCTTT. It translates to CASSQDLGQLNTEAFF.

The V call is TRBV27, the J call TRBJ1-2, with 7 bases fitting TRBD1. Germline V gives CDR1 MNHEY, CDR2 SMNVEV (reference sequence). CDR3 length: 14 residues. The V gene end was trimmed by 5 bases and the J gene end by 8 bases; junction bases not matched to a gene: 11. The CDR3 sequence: CASSPNRGLEGYTF. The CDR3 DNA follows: TGTGCCAGCAGTCCGAACAGGGGTTTGGAGGGCTACACCTTC.

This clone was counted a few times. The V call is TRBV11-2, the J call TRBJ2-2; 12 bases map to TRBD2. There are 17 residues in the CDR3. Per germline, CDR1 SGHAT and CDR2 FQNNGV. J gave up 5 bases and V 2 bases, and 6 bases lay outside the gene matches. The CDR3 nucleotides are TGTGCCAGCAGCTTAACTAGCGGGAGGCTTTATACCGGGGAGCTGTTTTTT. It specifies CASSLTSGRLYTGELFF.

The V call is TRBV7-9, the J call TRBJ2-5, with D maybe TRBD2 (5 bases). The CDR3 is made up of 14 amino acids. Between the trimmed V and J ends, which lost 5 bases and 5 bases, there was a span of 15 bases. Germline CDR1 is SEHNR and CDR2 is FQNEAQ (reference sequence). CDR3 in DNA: TGTGCCAGCAGCCGCAGAGGCGGGTGGGAGACCCAGTACTTC. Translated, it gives CASSRRGGWETQYF. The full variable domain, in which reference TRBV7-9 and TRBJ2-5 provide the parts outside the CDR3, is DTGVSQNPRHKITKRGQNVTFRCDPISEHNRLYWYRQTLGQGPEFLTYFQNEAQLEKSRLLSDRFSAERPKGSFSTLEIQRTEQGDSAMYLCASSRRGGWETQYFGPGTRLLVL.

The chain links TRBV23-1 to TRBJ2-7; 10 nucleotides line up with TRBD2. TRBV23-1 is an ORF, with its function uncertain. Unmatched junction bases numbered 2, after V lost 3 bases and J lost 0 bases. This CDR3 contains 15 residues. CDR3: CASSQLAGDSYEQYF. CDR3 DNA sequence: TGCGCCAGCAGTCAGCTAGCGGGAGACTCCTACGAGCAGTACTTC.

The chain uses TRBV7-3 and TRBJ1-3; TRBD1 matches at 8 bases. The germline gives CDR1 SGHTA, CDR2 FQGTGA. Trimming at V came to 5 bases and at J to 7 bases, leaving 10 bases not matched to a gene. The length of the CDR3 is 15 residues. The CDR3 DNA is TGTGCCAGCAGCCGTACAGGGGGAGGTGGTAACACCATATATTTT. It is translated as CASSRTGGGGNTIYF.

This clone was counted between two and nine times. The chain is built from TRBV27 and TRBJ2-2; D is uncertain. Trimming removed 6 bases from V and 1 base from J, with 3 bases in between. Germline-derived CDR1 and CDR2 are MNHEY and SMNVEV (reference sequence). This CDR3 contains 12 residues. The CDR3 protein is CASRLNTGELFF. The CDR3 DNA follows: TGTGCCAGCAGACTGAACACCGGGGAGCTGTTTTTT.

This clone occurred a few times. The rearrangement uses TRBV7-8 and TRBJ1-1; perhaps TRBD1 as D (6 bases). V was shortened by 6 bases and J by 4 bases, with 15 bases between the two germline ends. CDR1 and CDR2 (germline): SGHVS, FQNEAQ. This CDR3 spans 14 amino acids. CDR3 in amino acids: CASRQGGASTEAFF. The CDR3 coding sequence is TGTGCCAGCAGACAAGGGGGGGCCTCCACTGAAGCTTTCTTT.

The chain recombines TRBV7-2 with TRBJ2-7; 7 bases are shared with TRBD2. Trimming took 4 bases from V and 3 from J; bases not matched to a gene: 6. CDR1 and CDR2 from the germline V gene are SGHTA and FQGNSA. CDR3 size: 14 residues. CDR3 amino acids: CASSSGLGNYEQYF. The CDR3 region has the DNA TGTGCCAGCAGCTCCGGACTAGGTAACTACGAGCAGTACTTC.

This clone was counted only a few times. CDR3 protein: CASSYFGNYGYTF. In nucleotides, the CDR3 is TGTGCCAGCAGTTACTTCGGGAACTATGGCTACACCTTC. The genes are TRBV6-5 and TRBJ1-2, with D unresolved. V was pared by 1 base and J by 2 bases, with 5 bases between. This CDR3 contains 13 residues. The germline CDR1 and CDR2 sequences are MNHEY and SVGAGI.

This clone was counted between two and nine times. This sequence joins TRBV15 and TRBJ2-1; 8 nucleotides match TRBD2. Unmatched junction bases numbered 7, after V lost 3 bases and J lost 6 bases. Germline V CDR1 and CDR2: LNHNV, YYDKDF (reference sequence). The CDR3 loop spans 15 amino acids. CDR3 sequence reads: CATSREAGGGNEQFF. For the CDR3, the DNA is TGTGCCACCAGCAGGGAGGCGGGAGGTGGCAATGAGCAGTTCTTC. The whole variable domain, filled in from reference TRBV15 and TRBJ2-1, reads DAMVIQNPRYQVTQFGKPVTLSCSQTLNHNVMYWYQQKSSQAPKLLFHYYDKDFNNEADTPDNFQSRRPNTSFCFLDIRSPGLGDTAMYLCATSREAGGGNEQFFGPGTRLTVL.

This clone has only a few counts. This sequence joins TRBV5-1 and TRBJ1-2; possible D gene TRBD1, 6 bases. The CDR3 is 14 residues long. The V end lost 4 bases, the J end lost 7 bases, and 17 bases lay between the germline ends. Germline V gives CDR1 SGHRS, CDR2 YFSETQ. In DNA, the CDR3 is TGCGCCAGCAGCCCGGGACATTTAAAGGGTGGCTACACCTTC. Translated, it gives CASSPGHLKGGYTF.

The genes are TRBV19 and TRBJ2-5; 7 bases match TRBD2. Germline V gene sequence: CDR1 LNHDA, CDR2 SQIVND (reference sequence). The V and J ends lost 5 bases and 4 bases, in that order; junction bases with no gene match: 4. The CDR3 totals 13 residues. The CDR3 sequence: CASSVREGETQYF. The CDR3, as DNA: TGTGCCAGTAGTGTCAGGGAGGGAGAGACCCAGTACTTC.

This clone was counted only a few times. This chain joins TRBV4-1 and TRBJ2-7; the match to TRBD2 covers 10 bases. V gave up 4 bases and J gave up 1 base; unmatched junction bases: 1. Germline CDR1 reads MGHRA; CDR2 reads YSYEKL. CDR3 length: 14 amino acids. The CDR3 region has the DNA TGCGCCAGCAGCCTGGGACTAGCGTCCTACGAGCAGTACTTC. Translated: CASSLGLASYEQYF.

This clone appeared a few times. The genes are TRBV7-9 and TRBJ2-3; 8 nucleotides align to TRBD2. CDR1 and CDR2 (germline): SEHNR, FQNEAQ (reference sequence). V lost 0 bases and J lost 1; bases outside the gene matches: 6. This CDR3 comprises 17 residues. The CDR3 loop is CASSLAIGLAGTDTQYF. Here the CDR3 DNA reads TGTGCCAGCAGCTTAGCTATTGGACTAGCAGGCACAGATACGCAGTATTTT.

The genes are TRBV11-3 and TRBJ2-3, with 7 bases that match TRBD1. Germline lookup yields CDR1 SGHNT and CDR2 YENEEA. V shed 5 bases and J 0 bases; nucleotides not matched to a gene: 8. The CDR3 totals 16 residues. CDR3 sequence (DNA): TGTGCCAGCAGCATAGGGACAGATCTAAGCACAGATACGCAGTATTTT. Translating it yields CASSIGTDLSTDTQYF.